This T cell receptor (beta chain) was captured in a study of glioma-infiltrating T cells after dendritic cell vaccination. Study context: Patients received autologous tumor lysate-pulsed dendritic cell vaccination between 2003 and 2012.

The time point: after dendritic cell vaccination, including at tumor progression/relapse. Blood PBMC samples: pre-vaccination, two weeks post third vaccination, and at tumor progression. The CDR3 loop spans 13 amino acids. V was cut by 3 bases and J by 6 bases, with 11 bases left in between. Germline values: CDR1 SEHNR, CDR2 FQNEAQ (reference sequence). Primers: 60 V beta forward and 13 J beta reverse. Clones were sequenced by immunoSEQ multiplex PCR, and TCRdb holds only the in-frame ones, with some missing. This table holds some 99,000 clones, roughly 80% found once. This chain links TRBV7-9 with TRBJ1-2, with D tentatively TRBD1 (5 bases). This receptor was taken from a human donor with glioblastoma. Material: blood, obtained after dendritic cell vaccination. CDR3 DNA: TGTGCCAGCAGCTTGGGCAGGGAGGATGGCTACACCTTC. It is translated as CASSLGREDGYTF.